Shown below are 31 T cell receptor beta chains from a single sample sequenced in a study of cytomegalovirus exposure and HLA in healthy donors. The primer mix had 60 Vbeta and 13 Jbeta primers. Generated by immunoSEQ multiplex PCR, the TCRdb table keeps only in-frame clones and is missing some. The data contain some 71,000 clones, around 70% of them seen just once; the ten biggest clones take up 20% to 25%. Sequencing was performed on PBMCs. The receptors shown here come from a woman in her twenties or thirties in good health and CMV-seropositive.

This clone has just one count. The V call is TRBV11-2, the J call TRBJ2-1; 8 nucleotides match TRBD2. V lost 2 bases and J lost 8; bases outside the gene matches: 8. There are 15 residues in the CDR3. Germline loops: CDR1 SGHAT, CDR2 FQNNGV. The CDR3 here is CASSLPAGGGYEQFF. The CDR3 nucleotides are TGTGCCAGCAGCTTACCGGCGGGAGGAGGGTATGAGCAGTTCTTC.

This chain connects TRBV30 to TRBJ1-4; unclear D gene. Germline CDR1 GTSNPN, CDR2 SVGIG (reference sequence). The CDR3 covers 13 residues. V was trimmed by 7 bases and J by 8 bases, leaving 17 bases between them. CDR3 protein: CAYSGMAEEKLFF. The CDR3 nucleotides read TGTGCCTATTCCGGGATGGCCGAAGAAAAACTGTTTTTT.

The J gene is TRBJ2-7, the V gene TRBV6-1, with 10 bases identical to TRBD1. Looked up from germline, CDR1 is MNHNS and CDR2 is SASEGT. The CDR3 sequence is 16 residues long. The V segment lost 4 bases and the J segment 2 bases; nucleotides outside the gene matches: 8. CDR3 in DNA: TGTGCCAGCAGTGGAGTCAGGGGACAGGGGACCTACGAGCAGTACTTC. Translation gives CASSGVRGQGTYEQYF.

In DNA, the CDR3 is TGTGCCAGCAGCCAGGGACTAGCGGGGGTCACAGATACGCAGTATTTT. Translating gives CASSQGLAGVTDTQYF. The rearrangement links TRBV11-3 to TRBJ2-3; 14 bases map to TRBD2. V shed 5 bases and J 2 bases; nucleotides not matched to a gene: 3. The CDR3 loop spans 16 amino acids. Germline assignment: CDR1 SGHNT and CDR2 YENEEA.

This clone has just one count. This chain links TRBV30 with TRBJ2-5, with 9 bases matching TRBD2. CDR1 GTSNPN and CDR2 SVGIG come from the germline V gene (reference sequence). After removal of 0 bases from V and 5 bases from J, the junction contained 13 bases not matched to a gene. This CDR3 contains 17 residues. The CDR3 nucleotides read TGTGCCTGGAGTGTAGGTATTCTAGCGGGAAATCAGGAGACCCAGTACTTC. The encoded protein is CAWSVGILAGNQETQYF.

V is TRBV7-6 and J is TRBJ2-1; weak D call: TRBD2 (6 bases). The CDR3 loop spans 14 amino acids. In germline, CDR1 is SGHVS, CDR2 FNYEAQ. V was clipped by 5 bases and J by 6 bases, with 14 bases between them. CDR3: CASSARLGTNEQFF. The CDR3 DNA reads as TGTGCCAGCAGCGCCCGACTAGGGACCAATGAGCAGTTCTTC.

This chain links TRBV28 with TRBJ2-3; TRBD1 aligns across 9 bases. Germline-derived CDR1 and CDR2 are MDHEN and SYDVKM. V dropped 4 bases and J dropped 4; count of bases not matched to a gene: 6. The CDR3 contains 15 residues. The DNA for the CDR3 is TGTGCCAGCAGTTCACCGGGACAGGGATCAGATACGCAGTATTTT. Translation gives CASSSPGQGSDTQYF.

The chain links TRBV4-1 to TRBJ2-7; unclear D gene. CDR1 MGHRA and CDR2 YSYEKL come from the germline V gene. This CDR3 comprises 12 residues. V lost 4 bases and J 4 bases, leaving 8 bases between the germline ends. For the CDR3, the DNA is TGCGCCAGCAGCCCTGACTTTTACGAGCAGTACTTC. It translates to CASSPDFYEQYF.

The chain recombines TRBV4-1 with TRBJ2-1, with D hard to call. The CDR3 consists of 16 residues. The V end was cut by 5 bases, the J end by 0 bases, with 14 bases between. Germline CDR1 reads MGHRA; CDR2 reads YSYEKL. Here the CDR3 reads CASSYGPGSSYNEQFF. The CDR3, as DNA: TGCGCCAGCAGCTACGGCCCGGGTAGCTCCTACAATGAGCAGTTCTTC.

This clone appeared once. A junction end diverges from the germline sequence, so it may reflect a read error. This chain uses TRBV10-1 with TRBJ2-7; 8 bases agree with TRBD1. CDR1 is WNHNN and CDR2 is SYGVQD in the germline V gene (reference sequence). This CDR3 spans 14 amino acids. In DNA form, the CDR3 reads TGCGCCAGTAGTGACAGGGGAACGGACTACGAGCAGTACTTC. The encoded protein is CASSDRGTDYEQYF.

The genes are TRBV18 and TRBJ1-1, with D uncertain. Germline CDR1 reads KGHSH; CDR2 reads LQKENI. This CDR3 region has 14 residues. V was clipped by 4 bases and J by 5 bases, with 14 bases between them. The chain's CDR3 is CASSLTEFKTEAFF. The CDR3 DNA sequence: TGTGCCAGCTCACTTACAGAGTTCAAGACTGAAGCTTTCTTT.

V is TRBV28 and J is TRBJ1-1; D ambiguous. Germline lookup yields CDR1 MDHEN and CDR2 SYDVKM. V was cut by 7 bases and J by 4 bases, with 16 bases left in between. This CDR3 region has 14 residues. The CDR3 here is CASNRHRRATEAFF. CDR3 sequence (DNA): TGTGCCAGCAATCGCCATCGGCGGGCCACTGAAGCTTTCTTT.

This CDR3 reads CASRGGRSYNEQFF. DNA of the CDR3: TGTGCCAGCAGGGGAGGAAGGTCATACAATGAGCAGTTCTTC. The rearrangement uses TRBV7-9 and TRBJ2-1; D perhaps matches TRBD2 (6 bases). Germline CDR1 and CDR2: SEHNR and FQNEAQ (reference sequence). This CDR3 has 14 residues. Trimming removed 6 bases from V and 4 bases from J, with 13 bases in between.

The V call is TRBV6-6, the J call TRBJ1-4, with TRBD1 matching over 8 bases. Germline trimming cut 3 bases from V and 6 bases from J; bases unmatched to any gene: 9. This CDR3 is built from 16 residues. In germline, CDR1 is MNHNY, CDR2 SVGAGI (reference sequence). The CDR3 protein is CASSYRSGTGYEKLFF. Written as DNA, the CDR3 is TGTGCCAGCAGTTATCGATCCGGGACAGGTTATGAAAAACTGTTTTTT.

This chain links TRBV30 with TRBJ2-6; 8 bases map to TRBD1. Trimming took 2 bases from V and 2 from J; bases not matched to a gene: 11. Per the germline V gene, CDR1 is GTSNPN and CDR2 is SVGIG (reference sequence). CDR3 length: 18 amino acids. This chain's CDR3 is CAWSYGGRGQTGANVLTF. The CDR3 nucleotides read TGTGCCTGGAGTTACGGAGGCAGGGGGCAGACTGGGGCCAACGTCCTGACTTTC.

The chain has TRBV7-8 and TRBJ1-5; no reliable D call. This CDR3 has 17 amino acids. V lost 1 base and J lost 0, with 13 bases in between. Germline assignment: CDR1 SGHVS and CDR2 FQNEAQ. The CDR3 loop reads CASSLGPGRYSNQPQHF. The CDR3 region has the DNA TGTGCCAGCAGCTTAGGTCCAGGCCGCTATAGCAATCAGCCCCAGCATTTT. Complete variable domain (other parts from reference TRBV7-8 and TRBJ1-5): GAGVSQSPRYKVAKRGQDVALRCDPISGHVSLFWYQQALGQGPEFLTYFQNEAQLDKSGLPSDRFFAERPEGSVSTLKIQRTQQEDSAVYLCASSLGPGRYSNQPQHFGDGTRLSIL.

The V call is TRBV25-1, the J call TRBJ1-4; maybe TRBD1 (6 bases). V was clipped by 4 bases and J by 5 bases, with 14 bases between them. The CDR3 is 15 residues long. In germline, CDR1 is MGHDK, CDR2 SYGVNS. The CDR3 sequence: CASSVGRGSNEKLFF. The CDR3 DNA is TGTGCCAGCAGTGTCGGCAGGGGCAGCAATGAAAAACTGTTTTTT.

CDR3 region: CATSRGRQVLEAFF. CDR3 bases: TGTGCCACCAGCAGAGGGAGACAGGTACTCGAAGCTTTCTTT. This chain connects TRBV15 to TRBJ1-1; D might be TRBD1 (6 bases). The length of the CDR3 is 14 residues. Germline lookup yields CDR1 LNHNV and CDR2 YYDKDF (reference sequence). V lost 1 base to trimming and J lost 8 bases, with 14 bases between them.

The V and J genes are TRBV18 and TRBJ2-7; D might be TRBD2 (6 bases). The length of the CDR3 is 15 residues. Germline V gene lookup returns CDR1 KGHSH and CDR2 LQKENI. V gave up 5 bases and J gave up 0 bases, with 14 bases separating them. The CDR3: CASSVASVTSYEQYF. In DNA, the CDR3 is TGTGCCAGCTCAGTCGCTAGCGTGACCTCCTACGAGCAGTACTTC.

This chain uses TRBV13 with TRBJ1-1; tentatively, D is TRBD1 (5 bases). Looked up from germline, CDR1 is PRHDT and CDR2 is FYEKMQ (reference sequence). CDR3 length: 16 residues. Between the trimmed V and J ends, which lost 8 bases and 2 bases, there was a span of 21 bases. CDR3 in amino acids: CASSRGGVRGNTEAFF. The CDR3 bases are TGTGCCAGCTCGCGTGGAGGGGTGAGGGGAAACACTGAAGCTTTCTTT.

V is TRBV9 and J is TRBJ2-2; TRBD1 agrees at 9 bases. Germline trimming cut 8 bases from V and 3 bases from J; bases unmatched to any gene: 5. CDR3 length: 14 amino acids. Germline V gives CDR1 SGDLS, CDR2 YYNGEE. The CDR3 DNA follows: TGTGCCAGTTCGGACAGGGGAGACACCGGGGAGCTGTTTTTT. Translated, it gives CASSDRGDTGELFF.

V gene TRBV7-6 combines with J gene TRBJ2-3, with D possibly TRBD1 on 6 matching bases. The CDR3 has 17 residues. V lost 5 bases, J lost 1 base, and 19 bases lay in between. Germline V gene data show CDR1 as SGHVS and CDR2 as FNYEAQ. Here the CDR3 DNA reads TGTGCCAGCAGCGCCGCCCGCGTGGGACACCGCACAGATACGCAGTATTTT. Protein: CASSAARVGHRTDTQYF.

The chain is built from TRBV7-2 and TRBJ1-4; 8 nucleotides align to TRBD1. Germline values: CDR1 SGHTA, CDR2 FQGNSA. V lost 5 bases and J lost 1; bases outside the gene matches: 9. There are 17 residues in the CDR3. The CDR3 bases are TGTGCCAGCAGCCGGATGACAGGGGCGAAAACTAATGAAAAACTGTTTTTT. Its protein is CASSRMTGAKTNEKLFF.

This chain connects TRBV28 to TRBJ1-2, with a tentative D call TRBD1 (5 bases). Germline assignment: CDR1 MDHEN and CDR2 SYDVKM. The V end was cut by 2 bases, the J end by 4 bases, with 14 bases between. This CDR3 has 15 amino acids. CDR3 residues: CASSLGAERIYGYTF. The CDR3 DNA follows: TGTGCCAGCAGTTTAGGGGCCGAACGGATCTATGGCTACACCTTC.

Here the CDR3 DNA reads TGTGCCTGGAGGGCTCAGGGGTTAGGCTACACCTTC. Amino acid sequence: CAWRAQGLGYTF. V usage is TRBV30 and J usage is TRBJ1-2; the D gene is possibly TRBD1 (6 bases). Germline values: CDR1 GTSNPN, CDR2 SVGIG (reference sequence). This CDR3 spans 12 amino acids. The V gene lost 3 bases and the J gene lost 8 bases, with 13 bases spanning the gap. The full variable domain, its missing parts supplied by reference TRBV30 and TRBJ1-2, is SQTIHQWPATLVQPVGSPLSLECTVEGTSNPNLYWYRQAAGRGLQLLFYSVGIGQISSEVPQNLSASRPQDRQFILSSKKLLLSDSGFYLCAWRAQGLGYTFGSGTRLTVV.

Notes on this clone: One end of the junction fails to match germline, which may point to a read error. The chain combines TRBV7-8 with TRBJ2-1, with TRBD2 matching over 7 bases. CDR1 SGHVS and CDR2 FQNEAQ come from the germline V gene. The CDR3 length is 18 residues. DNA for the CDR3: TGTGCCAGCAGCCTAGCTACCCCCGGGTCGGGACTACGCAATGAGCAGTTCTTC. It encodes CASSLATPGSGLRNEQFF. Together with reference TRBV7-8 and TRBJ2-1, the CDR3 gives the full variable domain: GAGVSQSPRYKVAKRGQDVALRCDPISGHVSLFWYQQALGQGPEFLTYFQNEAQLDKSGLPSDRFFAERPEGSVSTLKIQRTQQEDSAVYLCASSLATPGSGLRNEQFFGPGTRLTVL.

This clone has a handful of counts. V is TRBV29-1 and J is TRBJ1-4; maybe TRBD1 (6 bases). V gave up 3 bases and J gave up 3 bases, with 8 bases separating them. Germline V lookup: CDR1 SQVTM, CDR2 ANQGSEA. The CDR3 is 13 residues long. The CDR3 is CSVETGANEKLFF. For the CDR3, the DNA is TGCAGCGTTGAGACAGGAGCTAATGAAAAACTGTTTTTT. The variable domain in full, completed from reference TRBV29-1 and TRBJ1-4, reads SAVISQKPSRDICQRGTSLTIQCQVDSQVTMMFWYRQQPGQSLTLIATANQGSEATYESGFVIDKFPISRPNLTFSTLTVSNMSPEDSSIYLCSVETGANEKLFFGSGTQLSVL.

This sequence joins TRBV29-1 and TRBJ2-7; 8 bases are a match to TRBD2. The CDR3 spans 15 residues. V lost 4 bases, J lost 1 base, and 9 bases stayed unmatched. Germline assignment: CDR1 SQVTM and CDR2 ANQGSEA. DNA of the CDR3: TGCAGCGTTGGCGGGGGGCGGGAGTTGTCCTACGAGCAGTACTTC. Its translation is CSVGGGRELSYEQYF.

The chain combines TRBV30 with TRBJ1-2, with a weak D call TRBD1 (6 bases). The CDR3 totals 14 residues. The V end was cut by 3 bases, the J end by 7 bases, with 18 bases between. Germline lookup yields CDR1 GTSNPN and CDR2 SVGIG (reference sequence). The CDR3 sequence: CAWRTGGDKGGYTF. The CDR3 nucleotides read TGTGCCTGGAGAACGGGAGGGGACAAAGGTGGCTACACCTTC.

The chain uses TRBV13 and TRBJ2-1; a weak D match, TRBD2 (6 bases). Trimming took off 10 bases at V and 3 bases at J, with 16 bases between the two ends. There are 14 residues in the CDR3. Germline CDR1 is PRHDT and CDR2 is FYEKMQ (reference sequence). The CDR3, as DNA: TGTGCCATCTCGGGAGCCCAGGGCTACAATGAGCAGTTCTTC. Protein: CAISGAQGYNEQFF.

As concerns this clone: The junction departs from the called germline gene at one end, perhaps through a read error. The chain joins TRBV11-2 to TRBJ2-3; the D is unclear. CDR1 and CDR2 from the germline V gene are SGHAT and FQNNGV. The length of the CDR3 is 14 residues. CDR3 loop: CASRLDLNTDTQYF. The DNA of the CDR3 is TGTGCCAGCAGGTTAGACCTAAACACAGATACGCAGTATTTT.